The 24 T cell receptor beta chains below were found in one sample sequenced in a study of radiotherapy plus CTLA-4 blockade in lung cancer. The protocol was immunoSEQ multiplex PCR, while the TCRdb copy is restricted to in-frame clones and leaves out a portion. The sample lists 32,000 or so clones, over 70% occurring once. Sequencing used peripheral blood, obtained from a patient treated with radiotherapy plus ipilimumab. The receptors here all came from a human donor with non-small cell lung cancer that progressed on radiotherapy plus ipilimumab.

This clone was observed a few times. The chain carries TRBV4-1 and TRBJ1-2, with D uncertain. The CDR3 sequence is 13 residues long. CDR1 and CDR2 (germline): MGHRA, YSYEKL. Trimming shortened V by 1 base and J by 1 base, and 4 bases separated the two germline ends. The CDR3 DNA follows: TGCGCCAGCAGCCAAGTGGGTAACTATGGCTACACCTTC. As protein: CASSQVGNYGYTF.

This chain links TRBV28 with TRBJ1-3; no firm D call. From germline, CDR1 is MDHEN and CDR2 SYDVKM. This CDR3 spans 15 amino acids. Trimming removed 3 bases at V and 4 bases at J, with 13 bases between. Here the CDR3 reads CASSFQRAVGNTIYF. As DNA, the CDR3 is TGTGCCAGCAGTTTTCAAAGGGCGGTGGGAAACACCATATATTTT.

This sequence joins TRBV7-8 and TRBJ2-7; D perhaps matches TRBD2 (5 bases). Germline assignment: CDR1 SGHVS and CDR2 FQNEAQ. V shed 1 base and J shed 2 bases, with 12 bases lying between them. The CDR3 spans 15 residues. DNA for the CDR3: TGTGCCAGCAGCTTAGAGGCGGGTAACACCTACGAGCAGTACTTC. This sequence encodes CASSLEAGNTYEQYF.

The V call is TRBV4-1, the J call TRBJ1-1, with D uncertain. The CDR3 consists of 13 residues. Germline CDR1 and CDR2: MGHRA and YSYEKL. The germline V and J ends were trimmed by 2 bases and 4 bases, with 8 bases remaining between them. CDR3 in amino acids: CASSQLSGTEAFF. The CDR3 coding sequence is TGCGCCAGCAGCCAACTTTCGGGCACTGAAGCTTTCTTT.

In this sample, this clone turned up once. The gene calls are TRBV29-1 and TRBJ1-1, with D tentatively TRBD1 (6 bases). Between the trimmed V and J ends, which lost 6 bases and 4 bases, there was a span of 15 bases. Germline CDR1 reads SQVTM; CDR2 reads ANQGSEA. This CDR3 has 13 amino acids. Here the CDR3 reads CSVIGGEGTEAFF. DNA for the CDR3: TGCAGCGTCATAGGGGGGGAGGGCACTGAAGCTTTCTTT.

V gene TRBV9 combines with J gene TRBJ2-3; no clear D. This CDR3 has 16 residues. CDR1 SGDLS and CDR2 YYNGEE come from the germline V gene. Trimming took off 4 bases at V and 0 bases at J, with 15 bases between the two ends. CDR3 bases: TGTGCCAGCAGCTCCCCTCGAGCAGCTAGCACAGATACGCAGTATTTT. Translating it yields CASSSPRAASTDTQYF.

With regard to this clone: At one end the junction does not follow the germline gene, possibly because of a read error. This chain uses TRBV7-9 with TRBJ1-6; no reliable D call. This CDR3 contains 12 residues. CDR1 is SEHNR and CDR2 is FQNEAQ in the germline V gene (reference sequence). The CDR3 loop reads CASSPLDSPLHF. DNA for the CDR3: TGTGCCAGCAGCCCCCTGGATTCCCCCCTCCACTTT.

The rearrangement links TRBV6-8 to TRBJ2-7, with 9 bases identical to TRBD1. From germline, CDR1 is MNHGY and CDR2 SAAAGT. J was trimmed by 4 bases and V by 9 bases; bases with no gene match: 1. This CDR3 is built from 11 residues. The DNA of the CDR3 is TGTGCCAGACAGGGGGCTTACGAGCAGTACTTC. Translating gives CARQGAYEQYF.

This rearrangement joins TRBV28 to TRBJ2-5; no clear D gene. V lost 4 bases, J lost 5 bases, and 8 bases lay in between. Germline V CDR1 and CDR2: MDHEN, SYDVKM. CDR3 length: 12 residues. CDR3 region: CASSSDGETQYF. CDR3 DNA: TGTGCCAGCAGTTCGGACGGCGAGACCCAGTACTTC.

This clone has just a few counts. This rearrangement joins TRBV6-1 to TRBJ1-1, with a tentative D call TRBD1 (5 bases). The V and J ends lost 0 bases and 6 bases respectively, with 14 bases between them. Germline V gene data show CDR1 as MNHNS and CDR2 as SASEGT. The CDR3 contains 15 residues. The CDR3 sequence is CASSEAAGSLAEAFF. The CDR3 nucleotides are TGTGCCAGCAGTGAAGCGGCAGGGAGTTTGGCTGAAGCTTTCTTT.

V is TRBV28 and J is TRBJ2-7; D possibly corresponds to TRBD2 (6 bases). Germline CDR1 MDHEN, CDR2 SYDVKM. V lost 4 bases to trimming and J lost 6 bases, with 13 bases between them. The CDR3 has 13 residues. CDR3 nucleotides: TGTGCCAGCAGTTCTGGGGAGGTAGGCGAGCAGTACTTC. Translation: CASSSGEVGEQYF. The whole variable domain, filled in from reference TRBV28 and TRBJ2-7, reads DVKVTQSSRYLVKRTGEKVFLECVQDMDHENMFWYRQDPGLGLRLIYFSYDVKMKEKGDIPEGYSVSREKKERFSLILESASTNQTSMYLCASSSGEVGEQYFGPGTRLTVT.

CDR3 residues: CASSLAGHDNQPQHF. The DNA for the CDR3 is TGTGCCAGCAGCTTGGCCGGACACGACAATCAGCCCCAGCATTTT. The V and J genes are TRBV5-5 and TRBJ1-5; weak D call: TRBD1 (5 bases). The CDR3 totals 15 residues. V was clipped by 0 bases and J by 3 bases, with 10 bases between them. Germline lookup yields CDR1 SGHKS and CDR2 YYEKEE (reference sequence).

The chain employs TRBV28 and TRBJ1-2; possibly TRBD1 for D (5 bases). Germline V gene lookup returns CDR1 MDHEN and CDR2 SYDVKM. V was cut by 2 bases and J by 9 bases, with 13 bases left in between. The CDR3 runs to 13 residues. CDR3 residues: CASSLEGAGSYTF. CDR3 coding DNA: TGTGCCAGCAGTTTAGAAGGGGCGGGGAGCTACACCTTC.

J is TRBJ1-1 and V is TRBV2; 9 bases line up with TRBD1. Germline-derived CDR1 and CDR2 are SNHLY and FYNNEI. The J segment lost 6 bases and the V segment lost 4 bases, leaving 3 bases of the junction unmatched. The CDR3 is 13 amino acids. The DNA of the CDR3 is TGTGCCAGCAGTGGGGACAGGGAAGCTGAAGCTTTCTTT. Translating gives CASSGDREAEAFF.

Only a few counts were recorded for this clone. J is TRBJ2-1 and V is TRBV9, with D possibly matching TRBD1 (5 bases). Germline CDR1 is SGDLS and CDR2 is YYNGEE. The CDR3 totals 15 residues. Trimming removed 4 bases at V and 0 bases at J, with 11 bases between. Here the CDR3 reads CASSPGQGSYNEQFF. In DNA form, the CDR3 reads TGTGCCAGCAGCCCCGGGCAGGGCTCCTACAATGAGCAGTTCTTC.

This chain joins TRBV7-2 and TRBJ2-3; TRBD2 matches 8 bases. Germline V gene data show CDR1 as SGHTA and CDR2 as FQGNSA. V dropped 5 bases and J dropped 5; count of bases not matched to a gene: 12. The CDR3 loop spans 16 amino acids. CDR3 loop: CASSRLGGGQVDTQYF. In nucleotides, the CDR3 is TGTGCCAGCAGCCGCTTGGGCGGGGGGCAGGTAGATACGCAGTATTTT. Full variable domain (outside the CDR3, taken from reference TRBV7-2 and TRBJ2-3): GAGVSQSPSNKVTEKGKDVELRCDPISGHTALYWYRQSLGQGLEFLIYFQGNSAPDKSGLPSDRFSAERTGGSVSTLTIQRTQQEDSAVYLCASSRLGGGQVDTQYFGPGTRLTVL.

The J gene is TRBJ1-5, the V gene TRBV2, with TRBD1 matching 9 bases. The CDR3 runs 14 residues. V shed 4 bases, J shed 6 bases, and the junction held 4 bases outside the gene matches. CDR1 and CDR2 (germline): SNHLY, FYNNEI. Here the CDR3 DNA reads TGTGCCAGCAGTGGGACAGGGGACAGTCAGCCCCAGCATTTT. Translating gives CASSGTGDSQPQHF.

The chain joins TRBV5-4 to TRBJ2-3, with TRBD2 matching over 11 bases. J was trimmed by 2 bases and V by 3 bases; bases with no gene match: 8. Germline CDR1 is SGHNT and CDR2 is YYREEE (reference sequence). CDR3 size: 17 residues. CDR3 sequence (DNA): TGTGCCAGCAGCTATGAGGGACTAGCGGTACTCACAGATACGCAGTATTTT. Its protein product is CASSYEGLAVLTDTQYF.

The J gene is TRBJ2-7, the V gene TRBV4-1; D perhaps matches TRBD1 (5 bases). Trimming stripped 1 base from V and 2 bases from J, with 12 bases between. This CDR3 region has 15 residues. CDR1 and CDR2 from the germline V gene are MGHRA and YSYEKL. This CDR3 is CASSQGTLAPYEQYF. In DNA, the CDR3 is TGCGCCAGCAGCCAAGGGACACTTGCACCCTACGAGCAGTACTTC.

The V gene is TRBV2, the J gene TRBJ2-5, with D perhaps matching TRBD1 (6 bases). The J call is uncertain, as TRBJ2-7 better fits the DNA end. Germline V lookup: CDR1 SNHLY, CDR2 FYNNEI. The CDR3 has 14 residues. The CDR3 protein is CASSSWDTYYEQYF. The CDR3 DNA reads TGTGCCAGCAGTTCCTGGGACACCTACTACGAGCAGTACTTC.

This clone was observed once. This chain connects TRBV7-6 to TRBJ2-3; 12 bases are a match to TRBD2. V trimming: 3 bases; J trimming: 0 bases; junction bases outside the gene matches: 7. The CDR3 sequence is 18 residues long. Germline V gene data show CDR1 as SGHVS and CDR2 as FNYEAQ. The CDR3 region is CASSFPLAGGPSTDTQYF. The CDR3 nucleotides read TGTGCCAGCAGCTTTCCCCTAGCGGGGGGGCCCAGCACAGATACGCAGTATTTT.

CDR3 DNA sequence: TGTGCCAGCAGTTTATCGGCGGCAGCTGGGGAGCTGTTTTTT. This translates into CASSLSAAAGELFF. J is TRBJ2-2 and V is TRBV27, with no clear D. The V and J ends lost 0 bases and 8 bases respectively, with 10 bases between them. Germline V gives CDR1 MNHEY, CDR2 SMNVEV (reference sequence). This CDR3 is built from 14 residues.

The rearrangement uses TRBV28 and TRBJ1-6; D is unresolved. Trimming shortened V by 2 bases and J by 13 bases, and 9 bases separated the two germline ends. Germline-derived CDR1 and CDR2 are MDHEN and SYDVKM. This CDR3 has 12 residues. CDR3 protein: CASSLGGLPLHF. CDR3 nucleotides: TGTGCCAGCAGTTTAGGCGGACTCCCCCTCCACTTT.

CDR3 nucleotides: TGCGCCAGCAGCTTGTGGGGCCAGAACCAAGAGACCCAGTACTTC. This encodes CASSLWGQNQETQYF. The chain links TRBV5-1 to TRBJ2-5, with D maybe TRBD1 (5 bases). Germline V gene data show CDR1 as SGHRS and CDR2 as YFSETQ. The CDR3 is 15 residues long. V lost 1 base and J 0 bases, leaving 10 bases between the germline ends.